The rows below give T cell receptor beta chains drawn from one sample of a study of blood T cells in healthy people across ages. TCRdb re-derived calls from the 5' RACE reads in MiXCR, one entry per CDR3 protein. The table has about 650,000 distinct CDR3 sequences, about 30% seen once. Source material: blood. The source is a woman of 80 years or more in good health. The CDR3 runs from the conserved cysteine through the conserved F or W. A D gene is named only where the DNA matches it firmly. Not all rows give a size; the values are once, few, many and, for expanded clones, a class.

J: TRBJ2-3
V: TRBV7-9
size: few
D: NA
CDR3: CASSLGLQISDTQYF
DNA: TGTGCCAGCAGCTTAGGGTTACAGATCTCAGATACGCAGTATTTT

J: TRBJ1-5
V: TRBV10-3
size: many
D: TRBD1
CDR3: CAISEGTGLRQDQPQHF
DNA: TGTGCCATCAGTGAGGGGACAGGGTTACGACAAGATCAGCCCCAGCATTTT

J: TRBJ1-1
V: TRBV5-6
size: few
D: NA
CDR3: CASSRSSRADEAFF
DNA: TGTGCCAGCAGTCGCTCAAGTCGGGCGGACGAAGCTTTCTTT

J: TRBJ2-7
V: TRBV28
size: few
D: TRBD2
CDR3: CASTDPGLARYEQYF
DNA: TGTGCCAGCACCGATCCGGGACTAGCTCGGTACGAGCAGTACTTC

J: TRBJ2-3
V: TRBV24-1
size: many
D: TRBD1
CDR3: CATSDLGDRDLTDTQYF
DNA: TGTGCCACCAGTGATTTGGGGGACAGAGACCTCACAGATACGCAGTATTTT

J: TRBJ1-5
V: TRBV20-1
size: few
D: NA
CDR3: CSARALGGGNQPQHF
DNA: TGCAGTGCTAGAGCCCTGGGAGGGGGCAATCAGCCCCAGCATTTT

J: TRBJ2-5
V: TRBV7-8
size: many
D: NA
CDR3: CATLKAGETQYF
DNA: TGTGCCACCCTCAAGGCGGGAGAGACCCAGTACTTC

J: TRBJ2-1
V: TRBV30
size: NA
D: TRBD2
CDR3: CAWSRGGSRTLNEQFF
DNA: TGTGCCTGGAGTCGGGGGGGGTCGAGGACATTGAATGAGCAGTTCTTC

J: TRBJ1-1
V: TRBV6-1
size: few
D: TRBD1
CDR3: CASSVSTGRGNTEAFF
DNA: TGTGCCAGCAGTGTTTCGACAGGGAGGGGGAACACTGAAGCTTTCTTT

J: TRBJ2-1
V: TRBV7-3
size: NA
D: NA
CDR3: CASSLRDHPIEQFF
DNA: TGTGCCAGCAGCTTACGGGACCATCCTATCGAGCAGTTCTTC

J: TRBJ2-1
V: TRBV11-2
size: NA
D: NA
CDR3: CASSPYQRSNNEQFF
DNA: TGTGCCAGCAGCCCTTACCAGCGGAGCAACAATGAGCAGTTCTTC

J: TRBJ1-2
V: TRBV7-8
size: NA
D: TRBD1
CDR3: CVSSLGTGTNYGYTF
DNA: TGTGTCAGCAGCTTAGGGACAGGAACTAACTATGGCTACACCTTC

J: TRBJ1-2
V: TRBV7-8
size: many
D: TRBD1
CDR3: CASSLDQWTGPNYGYTF
DNA: TGTGCCAGCAGCTTAGATCAGTGGACAGGCCCTAACTATGGCTACACCTTC

J: TRBJ2-3
V: TRBV7-9
size: NA
D: TRBD2
CDR3: CASGELAGDTDAQYF
DNA: TGTGCCAGCGGGGAACTAGCGGGGGACACAGATGCGCAGTATTTT

J: TRBJ1-1
V: TRBV28
size: many
D: NA
CDR3: CASRLEMNTEAFF
DNA: TGTGCCAGCAGACTTGAGATGAACACTGAAGCTTTCTTT

J: TRBJ1-1
V: TRBV5-1
size: NA
D: NA
CDR3: CASSQIDGGTEAFF
DNA: TGCGCCAGCAGCCAAATCGACGGTGGGACAGAAGCTTTCTTT

J: TRBJ2-1
V: TRBV5-5
size: NA
D: NA
CDR3: CASNKMGGGHEQFF
DNA: TGTGCCAGCAACAAGATGGGGGGCGGCCATGAGCAGTTCTTC

J: TRBJ2-7
V: TRBV2
size: NA
D: NA
CDR3: CASTTDLDLNEQYF
DNA: TGTGCCAGCACCACAGACTTGGATCTGAACGAGCAGTACTTC

J: TRBJ2-1
V: TRBV27
size: many
D: NA
CDR3: CASRQEFHEQFF
DNA: TGTGCCAGTCGTCAGGAATTCCATGAGCAGTTCTTC

J: TRBJ2-3
V: TRBV20-1
size: NA
D: TRBD2
CDR3: CSATPLEGLATDTQYF
DNA: TGCAGTGCTACCCCGCTGGAGGGACTAGCGACAGATACGCAGTATTTT

J: TRBJ1-4
V: TRBV30
size: few
D: NA
CDR3: CAWSPGGQGNEKLFF
DNA: TGTGCCTGGAGCCCTGGGGGGCAGGGTAATGAAAAACTGTTTTTT